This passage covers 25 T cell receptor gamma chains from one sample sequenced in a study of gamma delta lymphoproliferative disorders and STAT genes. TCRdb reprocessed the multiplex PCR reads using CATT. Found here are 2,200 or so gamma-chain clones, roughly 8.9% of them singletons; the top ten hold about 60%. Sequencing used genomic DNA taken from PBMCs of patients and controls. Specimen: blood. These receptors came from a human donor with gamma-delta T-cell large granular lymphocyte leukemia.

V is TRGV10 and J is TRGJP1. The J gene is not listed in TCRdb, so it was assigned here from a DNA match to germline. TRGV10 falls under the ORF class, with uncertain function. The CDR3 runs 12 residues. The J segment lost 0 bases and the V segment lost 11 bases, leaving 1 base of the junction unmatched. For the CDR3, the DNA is TGTGCTGCGGATACCACTGGTTGGTTCAAGATATTT. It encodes CAADTTGWFKIF.

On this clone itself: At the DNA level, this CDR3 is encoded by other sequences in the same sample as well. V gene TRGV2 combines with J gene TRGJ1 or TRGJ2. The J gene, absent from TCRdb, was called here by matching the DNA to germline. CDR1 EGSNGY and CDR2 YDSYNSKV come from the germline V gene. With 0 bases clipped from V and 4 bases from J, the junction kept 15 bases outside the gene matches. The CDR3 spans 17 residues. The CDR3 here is CATWDGPWLGKYYKKLF. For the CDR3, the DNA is TGTGCCACCTGGGACGGGCCATGGCTCGGGAAGTATTATAAGAAACTCTTT.

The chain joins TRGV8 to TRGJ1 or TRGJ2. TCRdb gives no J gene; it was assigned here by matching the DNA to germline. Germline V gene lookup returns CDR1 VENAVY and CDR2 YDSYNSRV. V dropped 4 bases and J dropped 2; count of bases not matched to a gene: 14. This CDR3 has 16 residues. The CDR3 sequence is CATWEPKKSHYYKKLF. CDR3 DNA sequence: TGTGCCACCTGGGAACCCAAAAAAAGTCATTATTATAAGAAACTCTTT.

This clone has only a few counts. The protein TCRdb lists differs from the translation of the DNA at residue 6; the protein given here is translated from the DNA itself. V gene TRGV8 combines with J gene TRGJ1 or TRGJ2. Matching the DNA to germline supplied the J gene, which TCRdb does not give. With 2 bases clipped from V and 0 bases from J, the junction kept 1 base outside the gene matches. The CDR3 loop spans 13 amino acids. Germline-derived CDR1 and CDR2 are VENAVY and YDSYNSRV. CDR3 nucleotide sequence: TGTGCCACCTGGGATATGAATTATTATAAGAAACTCTTT. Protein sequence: CATWDMNYYKKLF.

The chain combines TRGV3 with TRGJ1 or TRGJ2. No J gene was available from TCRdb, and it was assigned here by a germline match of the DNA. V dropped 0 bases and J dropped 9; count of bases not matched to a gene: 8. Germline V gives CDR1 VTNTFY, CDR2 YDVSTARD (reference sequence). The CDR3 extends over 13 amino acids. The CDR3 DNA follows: TGTGCCACCTGGGACAGGCCCATGACTAAGAAACTCTTT. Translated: CATWDRPMTKKLF.

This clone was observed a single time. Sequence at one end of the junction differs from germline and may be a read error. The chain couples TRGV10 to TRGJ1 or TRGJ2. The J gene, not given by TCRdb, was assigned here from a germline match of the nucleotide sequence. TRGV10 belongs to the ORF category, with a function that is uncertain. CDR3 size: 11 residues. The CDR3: CAGSSYYKKLF. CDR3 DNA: TGCGCGGGATCCAGTTATTATAAGAAACTCTTT.

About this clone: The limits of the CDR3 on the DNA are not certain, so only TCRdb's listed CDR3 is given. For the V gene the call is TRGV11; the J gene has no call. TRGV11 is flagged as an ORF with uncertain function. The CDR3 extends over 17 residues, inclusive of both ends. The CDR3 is CTTVPAGLGTLYYKKLF.

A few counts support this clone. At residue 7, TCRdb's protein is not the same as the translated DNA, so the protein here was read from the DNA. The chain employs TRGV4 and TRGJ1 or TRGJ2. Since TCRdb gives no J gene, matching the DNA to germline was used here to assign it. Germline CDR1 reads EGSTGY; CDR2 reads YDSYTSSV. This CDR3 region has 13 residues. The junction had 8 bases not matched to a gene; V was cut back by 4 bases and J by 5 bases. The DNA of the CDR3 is TGTGCCACCTGGGACCCACAGGATTATAAGAAACTCTTT. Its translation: CATWDPQDYKKLF.

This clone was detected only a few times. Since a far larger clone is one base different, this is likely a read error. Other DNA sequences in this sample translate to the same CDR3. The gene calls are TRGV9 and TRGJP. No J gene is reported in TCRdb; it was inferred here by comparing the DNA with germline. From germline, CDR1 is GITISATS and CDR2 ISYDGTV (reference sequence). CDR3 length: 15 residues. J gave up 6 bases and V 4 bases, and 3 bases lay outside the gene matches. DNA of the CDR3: TGTGCCTTGTGGGACACAGAGTTGGGCAAAAAAATCAAGGTATTT. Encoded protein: CALWDTELGKKIKVF.

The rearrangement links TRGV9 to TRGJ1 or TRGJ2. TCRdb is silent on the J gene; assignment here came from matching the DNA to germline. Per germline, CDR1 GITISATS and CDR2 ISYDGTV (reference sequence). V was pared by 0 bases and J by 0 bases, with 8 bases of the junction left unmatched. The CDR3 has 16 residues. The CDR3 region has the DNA TGTGCCTTGTGGGAGGTGCAGGGACCGAATTATTATAAGAAACTCTTT. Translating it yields CALWEVQGPNYYKKLF.

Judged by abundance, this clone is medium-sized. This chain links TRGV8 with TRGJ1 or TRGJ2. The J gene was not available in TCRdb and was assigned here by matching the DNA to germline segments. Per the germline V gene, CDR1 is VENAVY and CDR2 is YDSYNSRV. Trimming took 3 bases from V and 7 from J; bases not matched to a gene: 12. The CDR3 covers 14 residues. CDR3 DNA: TGTGCCACCTGGGATTTAGGGCCCTTCTATAAGAAACTCTTT. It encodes CATWDLGPFYKKLF.

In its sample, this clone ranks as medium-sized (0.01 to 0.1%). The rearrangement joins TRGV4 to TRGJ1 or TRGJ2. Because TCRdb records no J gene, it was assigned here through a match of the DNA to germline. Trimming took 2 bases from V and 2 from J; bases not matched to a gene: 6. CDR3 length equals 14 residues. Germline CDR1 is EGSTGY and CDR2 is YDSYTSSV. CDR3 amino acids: CATWDANHYYKKLF. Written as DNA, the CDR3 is TGTGCCACCTGGGATGCCAACCATTATTATAAGAAACTCTTT.

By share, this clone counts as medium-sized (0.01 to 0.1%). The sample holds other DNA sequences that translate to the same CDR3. CDR3 loop: CATWGIYKKLF. DNA for the CDR3: TGTGCCACCTGGGGCATCTATAAGAAACTCTTT. The V call is TRGV8, the J call TRGJ1 or TRGJ2. TCRdb records no J gene; here it was assigned by comparing the DNA to germline. The germline gives CDR1 VENAVY, CDR2 YDSYNSRV. This CDR3 is 11 amino acids long. V shed 5 bases and J 7 bases; nucleotides not matched to a gene: 5.

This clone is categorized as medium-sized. CDR3 bases: TGTGCCACCTGGGAGGAGCCCAATTATTATAAGAAACTCTTT. This codes for CATWEEPNYYKKLF. The rearrangement joins TRGV4 to TRGJ1 or TRGJ2. Because TCRdb records no J gene, it was assigned here through a match of the DNA to germline. Trimming cost V 4 bases and J 1 base; bases outside gene matches: 7. Germline assignment: CDR1 EGSTGY and CDR2 YDSYTSSV. The length of the CDR3 is 14 residues.

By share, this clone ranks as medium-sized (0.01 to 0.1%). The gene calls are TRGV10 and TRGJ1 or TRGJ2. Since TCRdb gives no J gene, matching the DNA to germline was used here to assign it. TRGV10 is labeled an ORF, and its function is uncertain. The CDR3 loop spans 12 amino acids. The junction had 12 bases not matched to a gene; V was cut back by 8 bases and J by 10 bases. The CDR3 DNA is TGTGCTGCGTGGGACTTCCACTCCAAGAAACTCTTT. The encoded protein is CAAWDFHSKKLF.

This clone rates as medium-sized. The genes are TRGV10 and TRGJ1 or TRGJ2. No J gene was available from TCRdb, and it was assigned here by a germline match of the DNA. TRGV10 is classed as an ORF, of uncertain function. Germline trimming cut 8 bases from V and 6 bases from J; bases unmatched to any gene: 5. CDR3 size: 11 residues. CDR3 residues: CAAWVLYKKLF. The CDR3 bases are TGTGCTGCGTGGGTTCTTTATAAGAAACTCTTT.

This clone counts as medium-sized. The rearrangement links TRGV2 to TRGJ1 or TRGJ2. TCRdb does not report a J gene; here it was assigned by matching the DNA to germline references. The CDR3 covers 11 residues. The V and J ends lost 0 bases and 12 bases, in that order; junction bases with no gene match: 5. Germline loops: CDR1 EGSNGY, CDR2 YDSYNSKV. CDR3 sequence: CATWDGRVKLF. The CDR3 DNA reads TGTGCCACCTGGGACGGGCGAGTGAAACTCTTT.

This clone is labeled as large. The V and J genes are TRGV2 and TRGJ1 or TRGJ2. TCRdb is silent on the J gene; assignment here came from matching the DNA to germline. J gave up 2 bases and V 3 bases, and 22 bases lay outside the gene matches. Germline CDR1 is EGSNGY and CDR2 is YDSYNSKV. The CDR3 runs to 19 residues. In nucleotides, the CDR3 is TGTGCCACCTGGGACAAGACTGCAATGATGAGGGCGTATTATTATAAGAAACTCTTT. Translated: CATWDKTAMMRAYYYKKLF.

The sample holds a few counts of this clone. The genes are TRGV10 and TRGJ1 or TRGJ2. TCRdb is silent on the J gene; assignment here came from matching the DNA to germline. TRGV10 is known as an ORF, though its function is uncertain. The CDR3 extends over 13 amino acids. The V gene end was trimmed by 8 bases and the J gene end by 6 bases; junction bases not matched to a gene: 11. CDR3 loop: CAAWDYFSYKKLF. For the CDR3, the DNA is TGTGCTGCGTGGGATTATTTCAGTTATAAGAAACTCTTT.

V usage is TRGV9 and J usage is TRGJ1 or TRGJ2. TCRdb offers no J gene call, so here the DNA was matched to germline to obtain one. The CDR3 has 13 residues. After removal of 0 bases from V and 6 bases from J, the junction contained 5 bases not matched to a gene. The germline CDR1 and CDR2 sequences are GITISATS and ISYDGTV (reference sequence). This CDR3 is CALWEVLGYKKLF. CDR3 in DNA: TGTGCCTTGTGGGAGGTGCTGGGTTATAAGAAACTCTTT.

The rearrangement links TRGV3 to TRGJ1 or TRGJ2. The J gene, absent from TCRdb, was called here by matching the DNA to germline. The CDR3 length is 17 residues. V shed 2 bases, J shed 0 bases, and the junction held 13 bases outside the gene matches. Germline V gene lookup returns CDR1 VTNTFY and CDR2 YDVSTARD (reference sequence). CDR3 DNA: TGTGCCACCTGGGACACCCCCCAAGCCCAGAATTATTATAAGAAACTCTTT. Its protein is CATWDTPQAQNYYKKLF.

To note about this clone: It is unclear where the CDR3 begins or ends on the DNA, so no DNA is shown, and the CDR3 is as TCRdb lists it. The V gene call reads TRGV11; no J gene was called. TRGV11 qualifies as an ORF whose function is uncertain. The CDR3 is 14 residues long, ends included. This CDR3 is CTTVPAGLIYKKLF.

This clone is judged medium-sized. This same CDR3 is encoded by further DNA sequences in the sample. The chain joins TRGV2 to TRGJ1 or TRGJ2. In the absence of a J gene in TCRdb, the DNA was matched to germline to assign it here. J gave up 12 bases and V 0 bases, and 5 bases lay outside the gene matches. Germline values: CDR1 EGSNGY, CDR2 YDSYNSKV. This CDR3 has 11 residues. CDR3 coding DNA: TGTGCCACCTGGGACGGGCCGGGGAAACTCTTT. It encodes CATWDGPGKLF.

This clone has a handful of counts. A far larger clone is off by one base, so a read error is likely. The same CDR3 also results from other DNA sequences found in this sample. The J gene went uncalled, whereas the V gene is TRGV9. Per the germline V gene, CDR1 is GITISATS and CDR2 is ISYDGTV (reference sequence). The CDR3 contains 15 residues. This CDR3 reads CALWDTELGKKIKVF. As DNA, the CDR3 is TGTGCCTTGTGGGATACAGAGTTGGGCAAAAAAATCAAGGTGTTT.

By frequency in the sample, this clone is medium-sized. CDR3 protein: CATWDRVSYKKLF. CDR3 sequence (DNA): TGTGCCACCTGGGATCGGGTTTCTTATAAGAAACTCTTT. The chain has TRGV2 and TRGJ1 or TRGJ2. TCRdb records no J gene; here it was assigned by comparing the DNA to germline. J was trimmed by 6 bases and V by 4 bases; bases with no gene match: 9. The CDR3 contains 13 residues. Germline V gene lookup returns CDR1 EGSNGY and CDR2 YDSYNSKV.